The 9 T cell receptor beta chains given below trace back to one sample, sequenced in a study of cytomegalovirus exposure and HLA in healthy donors. The PCR employed 60 Vbeta primers together with 13 Jbeta primers. Profiled with immunoSEQ multiplex PCR; TCRdb holds only in-frame clones, not every one. The table records 130,000 to 150,000 clones, over 75% of them present only once. Sequenced material: PBMCs. The receptors were gathered from a man in his thirties or forties in good health and CMV-seropositive.

The rearrangement links TRBV9 to TRBJ2-3; 14 bases agree with TRBD2. Germline trimming cut 6 bases from V and 6 bases from J; bases unmatched to any gene: 12. The germline V gene has CDR1 SGDLS and CDR2 YYNGEE. This CDR3 is 17 amino acids long. This CDR3 reads CASNPGLAGVRADTQYF. In nucleotides, the CDR3 is TGTGCCAGCAATCCGGGACTAGCGGGAGTTAGGGCGGATACGCAGTATTTT.

The chain uses TRBV7-6 and TRBJ2-1, with TRBD1 identical over 7 bases. Unmatched junction bases numbered 11, after V lost 3 bases and J lost 15 bases. Germline V CDR1 and CDR2: SGHVS, FNYEAQ. The CDR3 sequence is 13 residues long. CDR3: CASSLIPDRDPFF. DNA for the CDR3: TGTGCCAGCAGCTTGATCCCCGACAGGGATCCGTTCTTC.

The chain uses TRBV30 and TRBJ2-2; 12 positions match TRBD2. The germline gives CDR1 GTSNPN, CDR2 SVGIG (reference sequence). The CDR3 has 15 residues. V dropped 4 bases and J dropped 8; count of bases not matched to a gene: 8. The CDR3 nucleotides are TGTGCCTGGAATGGGGCTGGACTAGCGGGGGGGGAGCTGTTTTTT. Protein product: CAWNGAGLAGGELFF.

This clone showed up just a few times. The chain couples TRBV18 to TRBJ2-7, with D hard to call. Germline assignment: CDR1 KGHSH and CDR2 LQKENI. CDR3 length equals 12 residues. Trimming took off 4 bases at V and 2 bases at J, with 6 bases between the two ends. The CDR3 bases are TGTGCCAGCTCACGACAAACCTACGAGCAGTACTTC. Residues: CASSRQTYEQYF. Together with reference TRBV18 and TRBJ2-7, the CDR3 gives the full variable domain: NAGVMQNPRHLVRRRGQEARLRCSPMKGHSHVYWYRQLPEEGLKFMVYLQKENIIDESGMPKERFSAEFPKEGPSILRIQQVVRGDSAAYFCASSRQTYEQYFGPGTRLTVT.

This sequence joins TRBV2 and TRBJ2-3; D gene ambiguous. From germline, CDR1 is SNHLY and CDR2 FYNNEI. The CDR3 extends over 11 amino acids. Trimming shortened V by 4 bases and J by 5 bases, and 4 bases separated the two germline ends. For the CDR3, the DNA is TGTGCCAGCAGTGTCAGAGATACGCAGTATTTT. This translates into CASSVRDTQYF.

This sequence joins TRBV2 and TRBJ2-1; 11 nucleotides match TRBD1. V shed 0 bases, J shed 10 bases, and the junction held 8 bases outside the gene matches. There are 16 residues in the CDR3. Germline values: CDR1 SNHLY, CDR2 FYNNEI. The CDR3 DNA reads TGTGCCAGCAGTGAAGCCGGGACAGGGGGACTGTGGGAGCAGTTCTTC. Its translation: CASSEAGTGGLWEQFF.

The chain joins TRBV28 to TRBJ2-5, with TRBD2 matching 11 bases. CDR1 MDHEN and CDR2 SYDVKM come from the germline V gene. The CDR3 covers 16 residues. V was pared by 8 bases and J by 2 bases, with 10 bases of the junction left unmatched. The DNA for the CDR3 is TGTGCCAGCCGGGTTGGGACTAGCGGAGCACAAGAGACCCAGTACTTC. Translated, it gives CASRVGTSGAQETQYF.

The rearrangement uses TRBV19 and TRBJ2-2, with D perhaps TRBD1 (6 bases). The CDR3 contains 14 residues. From germline, CDR1 is LNHDA and CDR2 SQIVND (reference sequence). Trimming took 4 bases from V and 3 from J, leaving 9 bases between them. CDR3 amino acids: CASSTGVDTGELFF. The CDR3 bases are TGTGCCAGTAGTACAGGGGTAGACACCGGGGAGCTGTTTTTT.

The chain couples TRBV6-5 to TRBJ1-6; 9 nucleotides align to TRBD1. Per germline, CDR1 MNHEY and CDR2 SVGAGI. V dropped 7 bases and J dropped 10; count of bases not matched to a gene: 2. This CDR3 comprises 12 residues. CDR3 nucleotides: TGTGCCAGCAAGGACAGGGGATCACCCCTCCACTTT. It specifies CASKDRGSPLHF.